This entry is about one T cell receptor (beta chain). Each of the patients experienced relapse following autologous stem cell transplantation, and their brentuximab vedotin exposure differed. The study purified CD4+ T cells from thawed PBMCs using magnetic negative selection. The data were obtained in a study of PD-1 blockade in classical Hodgkin lymphoma. Germline values: CDR1 MDHEN, CDR2 SYDVKM. The CDR3 is 16 amino acids. V dropped 4 bases and J dropped 6; count of bases not matched to a gene: 13. The table came from immunoSEQ multiplex PCR; TCRdb's copy has only in-frame clones and leaves some out. The sample holds 25,000 to 30,000 clones, 70% to 80% seen once.

This TCR was recovered from a human donor with classical Hodgkin lymphoma. Sample: CD4+ T cells from blood, taken at baseline. V usage is TRBV28 and J usage is TRBJ2-3, with 7 bases matching TRBD2. The CDR3, as DNA: TGTGCCAGCAGTTCCTCCGGGACGGGAGGTGACGATACGCAGTATTTT. Encoded protein: CASSSSGTGGDDTQYF.